Listed below are T cell receptor beta chains from one sample, sequenced in a study of cytomegalovirus exposure and HLA in healthy donors. Clones were sequenced by immunoSEQ multiplex PCR, and TCRdb holds only the in-frame ones, with some missing. There are 150,000 to 200,000 clones in the sample; 60% to 80% occur only once, and around 8% lies in the top ten. The sample was PBMCs. The receptors derive from a woman aged 40-49 years in good health and CMV-seropositive. Both conserved end residues are part of each CDR3. The order of the fields is J gene, V gene, D gene, clone size, CDR3 protein, CDR3 DNA. A D gene is named only where the DNA matches it firmly. Expanded clones are given a class, and other clones once, few, many or no size at all.

J: TRBJ2-1; V: TRBV21-1; D: NA; size: few; CDR3: CASSKFAGLIHNEQFF; DNA: TGTGCCAGCAGCAAATTTGCAGGCCTGATACACAATGAGCAGTTCTTC
J: TRBJ2-7; V: TRBV5-8; D: TRBD2; size: NA; CDR3: CASRLRGAYEQYF; DNA: TGTGCCAGCAGATTGCGGGGGGCCTACGAGCAGTACTTC
J: TRBJ2-5; V: TRBV6-5; D: TRBD1; size: NA; CDR3: CASSWDRGRQETQYF; DNA: TGTGCCAGCAGTTGGGACAGGGGACGACAAGAGACCCAGTACTTC
J: TRBJ1-1; V: TRBV28; D: TRBD1; size: NA; CDR3: CASSSIGQVNTEAFF; DNA: TGTGCCAGCAGTTCAATTGGACAGGTGAACACTGAAGCTTTCTTT
J: TRBJ1-4; V: TRBV18; D: TRBD1; size: NA; CDR3: CASSGTAGLNEKLFF; DNA: TGTGCCAGCTCAGGGACAGCCGGTCTTAATGAAAAACTGTTTTTT
J: TRBJ2-7; V: TRBV28; D: NA; size: few; CDR3: CASSSGSGQSYEQYF; DNA: TGTGCCAGCTCGTCGGGGAGCGGCCAATCCTACGAGCAGTACTTC
J: TRBJ2-6; V: TRBV15; D: NA; size: few; CDR3: CATSRDTGFGANVLTF; DNA: TGTGCCACCAGCAGAGATACAGGGTTCGGGGCCAACGTCCTGACTTTC
J: TRBJ2-2; V: TRBV5-1; D: TRBD1; size: NA; CDR3: CASKLTGVAGELFF; DNA: TGCGCCAGCAAACTGACAGGGGTTGCCGGGGAGCTGTTTTTT
J: TRBJ2-3; V: TRBV27; D: NA; size: NA; CDR3: CASRPDTTDTQYF; DNA: TGTGCCAGCAGGCCTGACACCACAGATACGCAGTATTTT
J: TRBJ2-7; V: TRBV5-1; D: NA; size: NA; CDR3: CASSPKTGDEISYEQYF; DNA: TGCGCCAGCAGCCCTAAGACAGGAGATGAGATCTCCTACGAGCAGTACTTC
J: TRBJ2-1; V: TRBV13; D: TRBD2; size: NA; CDR3: CASSLRSGLAGIGSYNEQFF; DNA: TGTGCCAGCAGCTTAAGATCGGGACTAGCGGGAATAGGGTCCTACAATGAGCAGTTCTTC